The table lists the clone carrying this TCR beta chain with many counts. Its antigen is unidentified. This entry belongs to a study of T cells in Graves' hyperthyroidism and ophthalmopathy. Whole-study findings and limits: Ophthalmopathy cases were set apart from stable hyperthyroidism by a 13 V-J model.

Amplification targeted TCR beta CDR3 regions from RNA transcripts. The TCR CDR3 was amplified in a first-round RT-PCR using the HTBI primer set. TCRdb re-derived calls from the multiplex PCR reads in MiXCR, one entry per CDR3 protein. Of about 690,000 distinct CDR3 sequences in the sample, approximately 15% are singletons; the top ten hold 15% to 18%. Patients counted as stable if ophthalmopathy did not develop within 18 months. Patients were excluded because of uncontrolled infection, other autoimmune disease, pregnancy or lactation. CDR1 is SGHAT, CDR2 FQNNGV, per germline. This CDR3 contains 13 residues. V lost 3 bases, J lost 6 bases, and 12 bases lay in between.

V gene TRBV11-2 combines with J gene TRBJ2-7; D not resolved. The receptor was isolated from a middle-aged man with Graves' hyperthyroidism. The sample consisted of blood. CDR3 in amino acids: CASSFGVSLEQYF. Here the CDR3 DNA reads TGTGCCAGCAGCTTTGGGGTTTCTCTCGAGCAGTACTTC.